Below, 18 T cell receptor beta chains from the same sample are listed, as sequenced in a study of shared clonotypes between healthy human individuals. Sequencing used immunoSEQ multiplex PCR; TCRdb keeps in-frame clones, though not all of them. The sample has approximately 2.3 million clones; approximately 95% are singletons. The sample taken for sequencing was naive CD4+ T cells from PBMCs. Subset indicated: CD45RA+ positively selected. Source of these receptors: a man aged 18 to 29 in good health. Some clones in this sample may be carry-over from other donors' samples.

V and J are TRBV2 and TRBJ2-7, with D perhaps being TRBD1 or TRBD2 (5 bases each). V lost 10 bases, J lost 4 bases, and 23 bases lay in between. Germline loops: CDR1 SNHLY, CDR2 FYNNEI. The CDR3 runs to 15 residues. The CDR3 loop is CANVWSTGGLYEQYF. The CDR3 DNA reads as TGTGCCAACGTTTGGAGTACAGGAGGATTGTACGAGCAGTACTTC.

The V gene is TRBV6-5, the J gene TRBJ1-3; D not resolved. V was clipped by 0 bases and J by 7 bases, with 13 bases between them. Germline loops: CDR1 MNHEY, CDR2 SVGAGI. There are 15 residues in the CDR3. The CDR3 here is CASSYSRESGNTIYF. The CDR3 coding sequence is TGTGCCAGCAGTTACTCTAGGGAATCCGGCAACACCATATATTTT.

The chain combines TRBV5-6 with TRBJ1-1; TRBD1 matches 9 bases. Germline lookup yields CDR1 SGHDT and CDR2 YYEEEE. J lost 5 bases, V lost 0 bases, and 5 bases had no gene match. The CDR3 is 15 residues long. The CDR3: CASSLAGTGRTEAFF. As DNA, the CDR3 is TGTGCCAGCAGCTTGGCGGGGACAGGGAGAACTGAAGCTTTCTTT.

The chain carries TRBV5-1 and TRBJ2-6; possibly TRBD1 or TRBD2 for D (5 bases each). This CDR3 contains 15 residues. Germline CDR1 is SGHRS and CDR2 is YFSETQ. Trimming took 4 bases from V and 6 from J, leaving 14 bases between them. Here the CDR3 DNA reads TGCGCCAGCAGCCCCCCCGGGACCGTGGCCAACGTCCTGACTTTC. Protein sequence: CASSPPGTVANVLTF.

The J gene is TRBJ2-7, the V gene TRBV7-8, with TRBD2 matching 11 bases. CDR3 length: 15 residues. Germline V lookup: CDR1 SGHVS, CDR2 FQNEAQ. The J segment lost 5 bases and the V segment lost 6 bases, leaving 9 bases of the junction unmatched. The CDR3 spells CASRSTSGRPHEQYF. The CDR3 nucleotides read TGTGCCAGCAGAAGCACTAGCGGGAGACCCCACGAGCAGTACTTC. Based on the CDR3 plus reference TRBV7-8 and TRBJ2-7, the full variable domain is GAGVSQSPRYKVAKRGQDVALRCDPISGHVSLFWYQQALGQGPEFLTYFQNEAQLDKSGLPSDRFFAERPEGSVSTLKIQRTQQEDSAVYLCASRSTSGRPHEQYFGPGTRLTVT.

CDR3 in DNA: TGTGCCAGCAGTGAAGCGGGAGCGGGACAGCCCTACAATGAGCAGTTCTTC. Translating gives CASSEAGAGQPYNEQFF. This chain links TRBV6-1 with TRBJ2-1; the D call may be TRBD1 or TRBD2 (7 bases each). Trimming took off 0 bases at V and 2 bases at J, with 14 bases between the two ends. CDR1 MNHNS and CDR2 SASEGT come from the germline V gene. The CDR3 has 17 residues.

J is TRBJ2-3 and V is TRBV7-2, with 11 bases fitting TRBD2. Trimming at V came to 5 bases and at J to 2 bases, leaving 6 bases not matched to a gene. The CDR3 loop spans 16 amino acids. CDR1 is SGHTA, CDR2 FQGNSA, per germline. In DNA form, the CDR3 reads TGTGCCAGCAGCACCAGACTAGCGGGGTACACAGATACGCAGTATTTT. Translation: CASSTRLAGYTDTQYF.

V usage is TRBV14 and J usage is TRBJ2-7; 7 nucleotides agree with TRBD2. V shed 0 bases and J 3 bases; nucleotides not matched to a gene: 11. CDR1 SGHDN and CDR2 FVKESK come from the germline V gene. The CDR3 covers 17 residues. The DNA of the CDR3 is TGTGCCAGCAGCCAAGAGTTGAGGCAGGGAGGGGACTACGAGCAGTACTTC. It translates to CASSQELRQGGDYEQYF. The variable domain in full, with the rest retrieved from reference TRBV14 and TRBJ2-7, is EAGVTQFPSHSVIEKGQTVTLRCDPISGHDNLYWYRRVMGKEIKFLLHFVKESKQDESGMPNNRFLAERTGGTYSTLKVQPAELEDSGVYFCASSQELRQGGDYEQYFGPGTRLTVT.

The gene calls are TRBV18 and TRBJ2-5, with 8 bases matching TRBD2. The length of the CDR3 is 15 residues. Germline values: CDR1 KGHSH, CDR2 LQKENI. Trimming took 4 bases from V and 5 from J; bases not matched to a gene: 9. For the CDR3, the DNA is TGTGCCAGCTCACTCGTACGGACTAGCAAGGAGACCCAGTACTTC. Amino acid sequence: CASSLVRTSKETQYF.

The rearrangement joins TRBV5-1 to TRBJ1-1, with unresolved D. This CDR3 is built from 15 residues. CDR1 and CDR2 (germline): SGHRS, YFSETQ. V shed 0 bases and J shed 1 base, with 10 bases lying between them. Here the CDR3 DNA reads TGCGCCAGCAGCTTGGGGGATTTGTGGAACACTGAAGCTTTCTTT. Translated: CASSLGDLWNTEAFF.

This chain connects TRBV5-1 to TRBJ2-5; D unclear. The CDR3 is made up of 14 amino acids. V was cut by 1 base and J by 5 bases, with 12 bases left in between. Per germline, CDR1 SGHRS and CDR2 YFSETQ. The CDR3 DNA is TGCGCCAGCAGCTTGATAGGGCCCAGGGAGACCCAGTACTTC. Its protein is CASSLIGPRETQYF.

The chain is built from TRBV7-7 and TRBJ2-5; D could derive from TRBD1 or TRBD2 (5 bases each). V shed 3 bases and J shed 0 bases, with 11 bases lying between them. Per the germline V gene, CDR1 is SSHAT and CDR2 is FNYEAQ (reference sequence). This CDR3 is built from 15 residues. CDR3 sequence (DNA): TGTGCCAGCAGCTTTAGGGACGGGTACCAAGAGACCCAGTACTTC. Amino acid sequence: CASSFRDGYQETQYF.

The chain joins TRBV6-1 to TRBJ1-1; no reliable D call. The length of the CDR3 is 21 residues. Germline-derived CDR1 and CDR2 are MNHNS and SASEGT. The V end lost 2 bases, the J end lost 6 bases, and 34 bases lay between the germline ends. For the CDR3, the DNA is TGTGCCAGCAGTGAATCTCTAGGCAGAGCACTGCAAGGAGACCCGACCTCTGAAGCTTTCTTT. This sequence encodes CASSESLGRALQGDPTSEAFF.

The gene calls are TRBV14 and TRBJ2-3; perhaps D is TRBD1 or TRBD2 (5 bases each). The germline CDR1 and CDR2 sequences are SGHDN and FVKESK. Trimming stripped 1 base from V and 2 bases from J, with 16 bases between. This CDR3 contains 17 residues. Here the CDR3 reads CASSQVSWKGTTDTQYF. For the CDR3, the DNA is TGTGCCAGCAGCCAAGTCTCTTGGAAGGGGACCACAGATACGCAGTATTTT.

With respect to this clone: Since no conserved phenylalanine or tryptophan closes the CDR3, a read error is the likely cause. The DNA is omitted, as the CDR3 cannot be located on it reliably, and the CDR3 follows TCRdb's listing. The chain uses TRBV5-6 and TRBJ2-3; TRBD1 reflects the table's D call only, with no check against the DNA. Germline V gives CDR1 SGHDT, CDR2 YYEEEE. Including both end residues, the CDR3 is 11 amino acids long. This CDR3 is CASSSEVETVV.

The chain couples TRBV6-6 to TRBJ2-4; D is perhaps TRBD2 (6 bases). The germline V gene encodes CDR1 MNHNY and CDR2 SVGAGI (reference sequence). This CDR3 spans 15 amino acids. The V gene lost 0 bases and the J gene lost 6 bases, with 12 bases spanning the gap. The CDR3 loop is CASSYSMEGLNIQYF. As DNA, the CDR3 is TGTGCCAGCAGTTACTCGATGGAGGGCTTAAACATTCAGTACTTC.

The chain is built from TRBV11-2 and TRBJ2-7, with unresolved D. Germline V gives CDR1 SGHAT, CDR2 FQNNGV. Between the trimmed V and J ends, which lost 0 bases and 4 bases, there was a span of 13 bases. CDR3 size: 15 residues. CDR3 loop: CASSLDRPVIYEQYF. The CDR3 DNA sequence: TGTGCCAGCAGCTTAGATAGACCAGTCATTTACGAGCAGTACTTC.

CDR3 sequence: CASSSGTGPRETQYF. The CDR3 DNA follows: TGTGCCAGCAGTTCCGGGACAGGGCCTCGGGAGACCCAGTACTTC. The chain links TRBV5-6 to TRBJ2-5; 9 bases are shared with TRBD1. Looked up from germline, CDR1 is SGHDT and CDR2 is YYEEEE. The CDR3 totals 15 residues. V was clipped by 5 bases and J by 5 bases; unmatched bases: 10.